One sample yielded the 25 T cell receptor beta chains listed below, sequenced in a study of technical replicates of blood from a few donors. The repertoire was sequenced with immunoSEQ multiplex PCR; TCRdb's copy has only in-frame clones and lacks some. The sample shows about 68,000 clones, 95% to 98% of them seen only once. Input material: T cells isolated from PBMCs. Source of these receptors: a human donor in good health.

The gene calls are TRBV5-1 and TRBJ2-3, with unresolved D. The CDR3 covers 14 residues. From germline, CDR1 is SGHRS and CDR2 YFSETQ. Deletions cut 2 bases from V and 3 bases from J, with 10 bases between. The CDR3 sequence is CASSLRHLTDTQYF. As DNA, the CDR3 is TGCGCCAGCAGCTTAAGACACTTAACAGATACGCAGTATTTT. Full variable domain (rest looked up from reference TRBV5-1 and TRBJ2-3): KAGVTQTPRYLIKTRGQQVTLSCSPISGHRSVSWYQQTPGQGLQFLFEYFSETQRNKGNFPGRFSGRQFSNSRSEMNVSTLELGDSALYLCASSLRHLTDTQYFGPGTRLTVL.

The chain carries TRBV4-1 and TRBJ2-5, with 7 nucleotides matching TRBD2. The CDR3 is 16 residues long. V lost 0 bases and J lost 5; bases outside the gene matches: 9. The germline V gene has CDR1 MGHRA and CDR2 YSYEKL. This CDR3 is CASSQDPAGVRETQYF. The CDR3 coding sequence is TGCGCCAGCAGCCAAGATCCCGCGGGAGTGAGGGAGACCCAGTACTTC.

The chain is built from TRBV7-3 and TRBJ1-2, with D possibly TRBD1 on 6 matching bases. V was shortened by 5 bases and J by 2 bases, with 15 bases between the two germline ends. CDR3 length: 15 amino acids. Germline assignment: CDR1 SGHTA and CDR2 FQGTGA. The CDR3 reads CASSKYRQVNYGYTF. CDR3 nucleotides: TGTGCCAGCAGCAAATACCGACAGGTCAACTATGGCTACACCTTC.

The gene calls are TRBV10-3 and TRBJ2-3, with D perhaps matching TRBD2 (6 bases). The CDR3 length is 17 residues. Germline CDR1 ENHRY, CDR2 SYGVKD. The V and J ends lost 0 bases and 5 bases respectively, with 18 bases between them. In DNA form, the CDR3 reads TGTGCCATCAGTGAGTCGTGGACTATAGAAACGATAGATACGCAGTATTTT. The encoded protein is CAISESWTIETIDTQYF.

The V gene is TRBV13, the J gene TRBJ2-2; no reliable D call. CDR3 length equals 15 residues. The ends were cut back, 1 base at V and 0 bases at J, with 6 bases in the middle. Germline CDR1 is PRHDT and CDR2 is FYEKMQ (reference sequence). The CDR3 loop reads CASSLEATNTGELFF. The CDR3 DNA reads as TGTGCCAGCAGCTTAGAAGCGACGAACACCGGGGAGCTGTTTTTT.

This chain connects TRBV7-2 to TRBJ1-5, with 10 bases aligning to TRBD1. The V segment lost 6 bases and the J segment 4 bases; nucleotides outside the gene matches: 12. Germline CDR1 is SGHTA and CDR2 is FQGNSA. The CDR3 length is 17 residues. The CDR3 reads CASSLRLPGQGNQPQHF. The CDR3, as DNA: TGTGCCAGCAGTTTAAGACTCCCGGGACAGGGGAATCAGCCCCAGCATTTT.

V and J are TRBV6-5 and TRBJ2-5; 8 bases match TRBD2. Germline loops: CDR1 MNHEY, CDR2 SVGAGI. V lost 4 bases and J lost 4; bases outside the gene matches: 11. This CDR3 is built from 16 residues. Here the CDR3 reads CASSLGLAPFGETQYF. The CDR3 DNA is TGTGCCAGCAGTTTAGGACTAGCACCATTTGGAGAGACCCAGTACTTC.

This rearrangement joins TRBV29-1 to TRBJ2-2; 9 nucleotides align to TRBD2. Germline assignment: CDR1 SQVTM and CDR2 ANQGSEA. The V and J ends lost 8 bases and 4 bases, in that order; junction bases with no gene match: 11. The CDR3 runs 15 residues. The CDR3 region has the DNA TGCAGCTTCCGAGGAGCGGGAGGATTCACCGGGGAGCTGTTTTTT. Its protein is CSFRGAGGFTGELFF.

This clone appeared once. The V gene is TRBV28, the J gene TRBJ2-7; 7 bases align to TRBD2. The germline CDR1 and CDR2 sequences are MDHEN and SYDVKM. V was clipped by 6 bases and J by 0 bases; unmatched bases: 5. This CDR3 contains 14 residues. CDR3 nucleotide sequence: TGTGCCAGCAGCATTAGCGGGTCCTCCTACGAGCAGTACTTC. Its protein is CASSISGSSYEQYF. Full variable domain (rest looked up from reference TRBV28 and TRBJ2-7): DVKVTQSSRYLVKRTGEKVFLECVQDMDHENMFWYRQDPGLGLRLIYFSYDVKMKEKGDIPEGYSVSREKKERFSLILESASTNQTSMYLCASSISGSSYEQYFGPGTRLTVT.

The chain has TRBV28 and TRBJ1-4; TRBD1 matches at 7 bases. Germline V gene data show CDR1 as MDHEN and CDR2 as SYDVKM. CDR3 length equals 14 residues. V lost 5 bases, J lost 6 bases, and 6 bases stayed unmatched. The CDR3 nucleotides read TGTGCCAGCAGTAGACAGGGCTGGGATGAAAAACTGTTTTTT. The encoded protein is CASSRQGWDEKLFF.

This chain connects TRBV19 to TRBJ2-1; TRBD2 aligns across 8 bases. This CDR3 is 15 amino acids long. V trimming: 4 bases; J trimming: 3 bases; junction bases outside the gene matches: 5. Germline lookup yields CDR1 LNHDA and CDR2 SQIVND (reference sequence). The CDR3 sequence is CASSTEREIYNEQFF. DNA of the CDR3: TGTGCCAGTAGTACCGAGCGGGAGATCTACAATGAGCAGTTCTTC.

This chain links TRBV30 with TRBJ1-2; 10 bases line up with TRBD1. Per germline, CDR1 GTSNPN and CDR2 SVGIG (reference sequence). The CDR3 is 13 amino acids. The junction had 7 bases not matched to a gene; V was cut back by 5 bases and J by 7 bases. The DNA of the CDR3 is TGTGCCTGGGACAGGGGGCGAGTGGGTGGCTACACCTTC. It codes for CAWDRGRVGGYTF.

Written as DNA, the CDR3 is TGTGCCAGCAGTTGGACAGGGGGCCTATACACTGAAGCTTTCTTT. It yields the protein CASSWTGGLYTEAFF. The J gene is TRBJ1-1, the V gene TRBV28; the match to TRBD1 covers 11 bases. The CDR3 sequence is 15 residues long. Per the germline V gene, CDR1 is MDHEN and CDR2 is SYDVKM. The V gene end was trimmed by 4 bases and the J gene end by 3 bases; junction bases not matched to a gene: 4. The whole variable domain, remainder taken from reference TRBV28 and TRBJ1-1, is DVKVTQSSRYLVKRTGEKVFLECVQDMDHENMFWYRQDPGLGLRLIYFSYDVKMKEKGDIPEGYSVSREKKERFSLILESASTNQTSMYLCASSWTGGLYTEAFFGQGTRLTVV.

This rearrangement joins TRBV7-9 to TRBJ1-4; the match to TRBD1 covers 8 bases. Germline CDR1 SEHNR, CDR2 FQNEAQ (reference sequence). The ends lost 4 bases at V and 6 bases at J; junction bases unmatched: 7. There are 15 residues in the CDR3. The CDR3 bases are TGTGCCAGCAGCTGGGGGGACAGGTGGGATGAAAAACTGTTTTTT. Its translation: CASSWGDRWDEKLFF.

The chain has TRBV4-2 and TRBJ2-1, with D uncertain. Germline V gene sequence: CDR1 LGHNA, CDR2 YNFKEQ. The CDR3 is 17 residues long. Between the trimmed V and J ends, which lost 2 bases and 4 bases, there was a span of 18 bases. The CDR3 spells CASSQSLQEHRYNEQFF. The CDR3 DNA sequence: TGTGCCAGCAGCCAATCTCTCCAAGAACACCGATACAATGAGCAGTTCTTC.

The chain has TRBV5-5 and TRBJ2-7; no definite D call. The CDR3 runs to 14 residues. Trimming cost V 1 base and J 0 bases, with 8 bases left between them. The germline V gene encodes CDR1 SGHKS and CDR2 YYEKEE (reference sequence). The DNA for the CDR3 is TGTGCCAGCAGCTTGAAACGGAGCTCCTACGAGCAGTACTTC. Translating it yields CASSLKRSSYEQYF.

The chain links TRBV7-9 to TRBJ1-1; TRBD1 aligns across 7 bases. The CDR3 runs to 14 residues. Per germline, CDR1 SEHNR and CDR2 FQNEAQ (reference sequence). The V gene end was trimmed by 1 base and the J gene end by 2 bases; junction bases not matched to a gene: 1. The CDR3 DNA reads TGTGCCAGCAGCTTAGGGACAGGCAACACTGAAGCTTTCTTT. Its translation is CASSLGTGNTEAFF.

This sequence joins TRBV6-1 and TRBJ1-2, with D hard to call. This CDR3 comprises 15 residues. Trimming stripped 7 bases from V and 3 bases from J, with 18 bases between. Germline V gene lookup returns CDR1 MNHNS and CDR2 SASEGT. Here the CDR3 reads CASKNGGAWDYGYTF. CDR3 DNA sequence: TGTGCCAGCAAGAACGGAGGTGCCTGGGACTATGGCTACACCTTC.

This chain links TRBV4-1 with TRBJ2-7; 12 bases match TRBD2. This CDR3 contains 16 residues. V dropped 3 bases and J dropped 3; count of bases not matched to a gene: 6. The germline V gene encodes CDR1 MGHRA and CDR2 YSYEKL. DNA for the CDR3: TGCGCCAGCAGCCAGGGTGAACTAGCGGGGGGCTACGAGCAGTACTTC. It is translated as CASSQGELAGGYEQYF.

The CDR3 DNA sequence: TGTGCCTGGAGTGGACTCGTCCAAGAGACCCAGTACTTC. Its protein product is CAWSGLVQETQYF. The V and J genes are TRBV30 and TRBJ2-5; D is ambiguous. The germline V gene has CDR1 GTSNPN and CDR2 SVGIG (reference sequence). This CDR3 comprises 13 residues. V shed 1 base and J shed 1 base, with 7 bases lying between them.

The rearrangement uses TRBV5-1 and TRBJ1-1; 8 bases fit TRBD1. V dropped 3 bases and J dropped 0; count of bases not matched to a gene: 7. The CDR3 runs to 16 residues. CDR1 SGHRS and CDR2 YFSETQ come from the germline V gene. The CDR3 region is CASSSAGGGMNTEAFF. As DNA, the CDR3 is TGCGCCAGCAGCTCTGCAGGGGGCGGAATGAACACTGAAGCTTTCTTT.

V gene TRBV4-3 combines with J gene TRBJ2-7; the D is unclear. The germline V gene has CDR1 LGHNA and CDR2 YSLEER. The CDR3 is 15 residues long. The V end was cut by 4 bases, the J end by 7 bases, with 20 bases between. This chain's CDR3 is CASSPSAVAVEEQYF. The CDR3 region has the DNA TGCGCCAGCAGCCCCTCCGCGGTAGCAGTGGAAGAGCAGTACTTC.

This chain links TRBV6-5 with TRBJ1-2, with D unclear. CDR1 is MNHEY and CDR2 is SVGAGI in the germline V gene. The CDR3 totals 13 residues. Trimming shortened V by 0 bases and J by 4 bases, and 6 bases separated the two germline ends. The CDR3 loop is CASSYSSIYGYTF. The CDR3 coding sequence is TGTGCCAGCAGTTACTCATCTATCTATGGCTACACCTTC.

This chain uses TRBV5-4 with TRBJ1-2; tentatively, D is TRBD1 (5 bases). The CDR3 runs to 17 residues. V gave up 0 bases and J gave up 4 bases, with 19 bases separating them. Germline V gene sequence: CDR1 SGHNT, CDR2 YYREEE (reference sequence). The CDR3 bases are TGTGCCAGCAGCTTGGGACGCCGGCAGGGCCTATCCTATGGCTACACCTTC. The encoded protein is CASSLGRRQGLSYGYTF.

The chain uses TRBV30 and TRBJ2-6; D possibly corresponds to TRBD2 (5 bases). The CDR3 has 14 amino acids. Trimming stripped 0 bases from V and 7 bases from J, with 10 bases between. CDR1 is GTSNPN and CDR2 is SVGIG in the germline V gene (reference sequence). CDR3 region: CAWSVGVLANVLTF. CDR3 DNA sequence: TGTGCCTGGAGTGTCGGGGTATTAGCCAACGTCCTGACTTTC. The variable domain in full, completed from reference TRBV30 and TRBJ2-6, reads SQTIHQWPATLVQPVGSPLSLECTVEGTSNPNLYWYRQAAGRGLQLLFYSVGIGQISSEVPQNLSASRPQDRQFILSSKKLLLSDSGFYLCAWSVGVLANVLTFGAGSRLTVL.